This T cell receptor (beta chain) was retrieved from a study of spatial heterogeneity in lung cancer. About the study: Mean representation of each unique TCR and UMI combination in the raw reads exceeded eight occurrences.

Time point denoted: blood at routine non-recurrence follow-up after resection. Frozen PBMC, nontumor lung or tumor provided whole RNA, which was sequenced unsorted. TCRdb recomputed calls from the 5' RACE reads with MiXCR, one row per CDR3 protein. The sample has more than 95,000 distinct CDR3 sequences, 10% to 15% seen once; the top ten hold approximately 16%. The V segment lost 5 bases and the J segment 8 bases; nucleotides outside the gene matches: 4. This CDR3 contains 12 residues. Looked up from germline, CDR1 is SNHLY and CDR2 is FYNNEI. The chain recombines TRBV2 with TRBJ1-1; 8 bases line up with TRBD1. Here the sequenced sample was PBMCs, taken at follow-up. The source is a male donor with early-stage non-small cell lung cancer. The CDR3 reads CASSLGQGEAFF. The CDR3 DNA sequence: TGTGCCAGCAGTTTAGGACAGGGCGAAGCTTTCTTT.